The rows below give T cell receptor beta chains drawn from one sample of a study of glioma-infiltrating T cells. A single record per CDR3 protein comes from TCRdb applying MiXCR to the multiplex PCR reads. The sample lists about 400,000 distinct CDR3 sequences; roughly 41% were seen once. The sample consisted of glioma tissue, nonneoplastic brain tissue, or PBMCs (not recorded which). These receptors all stem from a human donor with low-grade glioma or glioblastoma, undergoing nonglioma brain surgery, or in good health (not recorded which). Both conserved end residues are part of each CDR3. D genes are given only for firm matches. Expanded clones are given a class, and other clones once, few, many or no size at all.

j_call v_call d_call clone_size cdr3_nt cdr3_aa
TRBJ2-1 TRBV19 - - TGTGCCAGTAGTTGGGCTGTTGGGAATGAGCAGTTCTTC CASSWAVGNEQFF
TRBJ1-3 TRBV4-2 - - TGTGCCAGCAGCCAAGTTGTGTTTGGCTCTTCTGGAAACACCATATATTTT CASSQVVFGSSGNTIYF
TRBJ1-3 TRBV7-2 - few TGTGCCAGCAGCTTTAGTCCGGCAGGGAGTAGGAACACCATATATTTT CASSFSPAGSRNTIYF
TRBJ2-1 TRBV6-2/TRBV6-3 - many TGTGCCAGCAGGAAATTGGTGATGGATAATGAGCAGTTCTTC CASRKLVMDNEQFF
TRBJ2-5 TRBV3-1 - - TGTGCCAGCAGCCAGGCTTGGGACCACGAAGAGACCCAGTACTTC CASSQAWDHEETQYF
TRBJ2-4 TRBV12-3/TRBV12-4 - - TGTGCCAGCAGCAAAACACAAGCCAAAAACATTCAGTACTTC CASSKTQAKNIQYF
TRBJ1-1 TRBV4-3 - - TGCGCCAGCAGCCAAGCTATACCCGGGACAATGAACACTGAAGCTTTCTTT CASSQAIPGTMNTEAFF
TRBJ1-1 TRBV11-2 TRBD1 - TGTGCCAGCGGACAGGGGTTTGAAGCTTTCTTT CASGQGFEAFF
TRBJ2-7 TRBV14 TRBD1 few TGTGCCAGCAGCCAAGCCTACAGGGGGCTCAACGAGCAGTACTTC CASSQAYRGLNEQYF
TRBJ2-1 TRBV7-2 - - TGTGCCAGCAGCGTCGGAGGCCACGGGGCGAATGAGCAGTTCTTC CASSVGGHGANEQFF
TRBJ2-1 TRBV24-1 - few TGTGCCACCGCCCTGGGGGGTGAGCAGTTCTTC CATALGGEQFF
TRBJ2-1 TRBV4-1 - once TGCGCCAGCAGCCAAGAATGGAGGGGGCTGAGCTCCTACAATGGGCAGTTCTTC CASSQEWRGLSSYNGQFF
TRBJ2-7 TRBV11-2 - - TGTGCCAGCAGCCTTTGGACCGGGGAGCAGTACTTC CASSLWTGEQYF
TRBJ2-2 TRBV20-1 - few TGCAGTGCTTCCGGTACCCGGAACTCCGGGGAGCTGTTTTTT CSASGTRNSGELFF
TRBJ1-4 TRBV4-3 - - TGCGCCAGCAGCCAAGATGGGAGACTAGGGGGAGAAAAACTGTTTTTT CASSQDGRLGGEKLFF
TRBJ2-3 TRBV7-9 TRBD1 - TGTGCCAGCAGCTTAACTTACAGGGGAGTTCCCACGCAGTATTTT CASSLTYRGVPTQYF
TRBJ1-1 TRBV6-1 - - TGTGCCAGCCTGGACAGAATGAGCACTGGAGCTTTCTTT CASLDRMSTGAFF
TRBJ2-7 TRBV6-1 - - TGTGCCAGCAGGGACCTCGGGACAACAACCTACGAGCAGTACTTC CASRDLGTTTYEQYF
TRBJ1-4 TRBV28 - - TGTGCCAGCAGTATCCCGGGACTGAGAAATGAAAAACTGTTTTTT CASSIPGLRNEKLFF
TRBJ2-1 TRBV28 - few TGTGCCAGCAGTTTTAATTGGGTGGAGTTTGCCTACAATGAGCAGTTCTTC CASSFNWVEFAYNEQFF
TRBJ1-5 TRBV7-8 TRBD1 - TGTGCCAGCAGCCGATCAGGGGGACTAGACCAGCCCCAGCATTTT CASSRSGGLDQPQHF
TRBJ2-3 TRBV6-1 TRBD1 many TGTGCCAGCAGTCCAGGACAGGGGATTACAGATACGCAGTATTTT CASSPGQGITDTQYF
TRBJ1-4 TRBV28 TRBD1 many TGTGCCATCAGGGGGCCTCGGGAAAAACTGTTTTTT CAIRGPREKLFF
TRBJ1-5 TRBV28 TRBD1 - TGTGGCAGCCTGACAGGGGGCAATCAGCCCCAGCATTTT CGSLTGGNQPQHF
TRBJ2-1 TRBV7-6 - - TGTGCCAGCAGCCCAGAGGGACGACGTCCCCACGAGCAGTTCTTC CASSPEGRRPHEQFF
TRBJ1-5 TRBV19 - - TGTGACAGTAGTATCTGGGACGGCAATCAGCCCCAGCATTTT CDSSIWDGNQPQHF
TRBJ1-1 TRBV7-2 TRBD1 - TGTGCCAGCAGCCGCCCGGGACAGGGTGGGTCTGAAGCTTTCTTT CASSRPGQGGSEAFF
TRBJ1-6 TRBV10-3 - - TGTGCCATCAGTGAGTCGTCAGCTAGCTCCTATAATTCACCCCTCCACTTT CAISESSASSYNSPLHF
TRBJ1-1 TRBV27 - many TGTGCCAGCAGTTTCTCGGGACGGCTGGTCAACACTGAAGCTTTCTTT CASSFSGRLVNTEAFF
TRBJ2-1 TRBV2 - - TGTGCCAGCAGTGAACAGCAGGGGAATGAGCAGTTCTTC CASSEQQGNEQFF
TRBJ1-6 TRBV27 - many TGTGCCAGCCGCACCCGCGGGTCCTATAATTCACCCCTCCACTTT CASRTRGSYNSPLHF
TRBJ2-3 TRBV20-1 TRBD2 many TGCAGTGCTACGGGACTAGCGGGAGCAGATACGCAGTATTTT CSATGLAGADTQYF
TRBJ2-3 TRBV4-3 - many TGCGCCAGCAGCCAAGATTGGCGGTTAAATACGCAGTATTTT CASSQDWRLNTQYF
TRBJ2-5 TRBV7-2 - many TGTGCCAGCAGCTTAGGGGGGTCGCAAGAGACCCAGTACTTC CASSLGGSQETQYF
TRBJ2-3 TRBV4-1 - - TGCGCCAGCAGCCAAGCCTGGACAGATACGCAGTATTTT CASSQAWTDTQYF
TRBJ2-3 TRBV11-1 TRBD1 - TGTGCCAGCAGCCCCCCCGGGACAGGGGGGACAGATACGCAGTATTTT CASSPPGTGGTDTQYF